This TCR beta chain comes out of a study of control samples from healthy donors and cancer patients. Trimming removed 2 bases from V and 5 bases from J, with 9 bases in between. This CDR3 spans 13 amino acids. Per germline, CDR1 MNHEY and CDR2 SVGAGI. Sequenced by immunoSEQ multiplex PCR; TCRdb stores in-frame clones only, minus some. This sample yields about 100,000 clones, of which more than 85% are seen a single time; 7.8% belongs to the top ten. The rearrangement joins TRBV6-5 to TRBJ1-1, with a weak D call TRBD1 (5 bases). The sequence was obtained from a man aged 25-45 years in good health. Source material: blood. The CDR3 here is CASSYGGSTEAFF. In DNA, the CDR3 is TGTGCCAGCAGTTACGGGGGGAGTACTGAAGCTTTCTTT.